These T cell receptor beta chains were read from a single sample in a study of tumor-infiltrating lymphocytes in oesophageal squamous cell carcinoma. TCRdb used MiXCR to reprocess the PCR reads, holding one entry per CDR3 protein. The sample has roughly 11,000 distinct CDR3 sequences, around half seen once; the top ten hold 24%. Sequenced material: esophageal tumor tissue. The receptor source for this set is a male donor with esophageal squamous cell carcinoma. CDR3s include the opening cysteine and the closing phenylalanine or tryptophan. D genes are given only for firm matches. Clone size, where shown, is once, few, many, or a class for clones that have expanded.

j_call v_call d_call cdr3_length clone_size cdr3_nt cdr3_aa
TRBJ2-5 TRBV7-4 TRBD2 17 - TGTGCCAGCAGCTTATCCATAGCGGGAGGGCATGGGGAGACCCAGTACTTC CASSLSIAGGHGETQYF
TRBJ1-1 TRBV6-6 - 14 many TGTGCCAGCAGTTACAGGGTGGAGAACACTGAAGCTTTCTTT CASSYRVENTEAFF
TRBJ2-3 TRBV12-3/TRBV12-4 - 13 - TGTGCCAGCAGTTACGGGGGCACAGATACGCAGTATTTT CASSYGGTDTQYF
TRBJ1-2 TRBV19 - 13 many TGTGCCAGTAGTCTACAGGGACCCTATGGCTACACCTTC CASSLQGPYGYTF
TRBJ2-5 TRBV12-3/TRBV12-4 - 14 once TGTGCCAGCGAATCGGGACGGTCCTACAATGAGCAGTACTTC CASESGRSYNEQYF
TRBJ2-7 TRBV7-9 TRBD1 15 - TGTGCCAGCAGCCTTGGGACAGGGGCGTTCTACGAGCAGTACTTC CASSLGTGAFYEQYF
TRBJ2-1 TRBV7-2 - 16 - TGTGCCAGCACCCAAAAGGTGGGAGTCGGCTACAATGAGCAGTTCTTC CASTQKVGVGYNEQFF
TRBJ2-2 TRBV2 - 14 - TGTGCCACCCAAAGGTCGTCCGTCGCCGGGGAGCTGTTTTTT CATQRSSVAGELFF
TRBJ1-4 TRBV6-1 TRBD1 15 once TGTGCCAGCAGTGAGACCGGGACAGGGAATGAAAAACTGTTTTTT CASSETGTGNEKLFF
TRBJ2-1 TRBV12-3/TRBV12-4 - 13 few TGTGCCAGCAGTTTATGGGGTGGGGCTGAGCAGTTCTTC CASSLWGGAEQFF
TRBJ2-1 TRBV7-3 TRBD2 15 - TGTGCCAGCAGCCCCAGCGGGGATACCTACAATGAGCAGTTCTTC CASSPSGDTYNEQFF
TRBJ2-3 TRBV7-3 TRBD2 15 few TGTGCCAGCAGCTTGACTAGCTATGGGACAGATACGCAGTATTTT CASSLTSYGTDTQYF
TRBJ2-5 TRBV7-6 - 13 - TGTGCCAGCAGTTCAGTGCGGCAAGAGACCCAGTACTTC CASSSVRQETQYF
TRBJ2-5 TRBV7-2 TRBD1 15 large TGTGCCAGCAGCTTATGGGCAGGGGGACAAGAGACCCAGTACTTC CASSLWAGGQETQYF
TRBJ1-1 TRBV9 - 14 - TGTGCCAGCAGCGTAGTGGGGGTGAACACTGAAGCTTTCTTT CASSVVGVNTEAFF
TRBJ2-7 TRBV7-8 TRBD1 15 - TGTGCCAGCAGCTTCTGGACAGGGGATTCCTACGAGCAGTACTTC CASSFWTGDSYEQYF
TRBJ2-7 TRBV9 TRBD2 15 many TGTGCCAGCAGCGTAGAGGTAGCGGGACCCTACGAGCAGTACTTC CASSVEVAGPYEQYF
TRBJ2-3 TRBV5-3 - 13 once TGTGCCAGCAGCGCTGGGGGCACAGATACGCAGTATTTT CASSAGGTDTQYF
TRBJ2-7 TRBV18 TRBD2 13 - TGTGCCAGCTCACCAGGACTAGGCCACGAGCAGTACTTC CASSPGLGHEQYF
TRBJ2-2 TRBV6-6 - 15 many TGTGCCAGCAGTTACTCGAAGGACGGAACCGGGGAGCTGTTTTTT CASSYSKDGTGELFF
TRBJ1-1 TRBV11-2 - 13 - TGTGCCAGCAGCTTAGATCAGGGGACTGAAGCTTTCTTT CASSLDQGTEAFF
TRBJ2-1 TRBV6-2/TRBV6-3 - 11 - TGTGCCAGCAGCGACGAACTTGGACAGTTCTTC CASSDELGQFF
TRBJ2-1 TRBV27 TRBD1 15 - TGTGCCAGCAGTTTAGGACAGGGTATTAAACATGAGCAGTTCTTC CASSLGQGIKHEQFF
TRBJ2-5 TRBV7-2 - 13 - TGTGCCAGCAGCTTAGTGGGTAGGGAGACCCAGTACTTC CASSLVGRETQYF
TRBJ2-5 TRBV7-9 TRBD2 16 medium-sized TGTGCCAGCAGCCCCGGGACTAGCGGGAACCAAGAGACCCAGTACTTC CASSPGTSGNQETQYF
TRBJ2-5 TRBV7-3 TRBD2 14 - TGTGCCAGCAGCCGACTAGCGGGAGGGGGGACCCAGTACTTC CASSRLAGGGTQYF
TRBJ2-5 TRBV7-8 - 15 - TGTGCCAGCAGCCCGCGGCTTAGGGGGCAAGAGACCCAGTACTTC CASSPRLRGQETQYF
TRBJ1-3 TRBV25-1 - 14 few TGTGCCAGCAGTGAAGAGAGAACTGGAAACACCATATATTTT CASSEERTGNTIYF
TRBJ2-1 TRBV7-2 TRBD2 16 few TGTGCCAGCAGCTTAGGCAGGACTAGCGGATACAATGAGCAGTTCTTC CASSLGRTSGYNEQFF
TRBJ2-3 TRBV6-5 TRBD2 17 - TGTGCCAGCAGCCTTCATCGGACTAGCGGGAGACCAGATACGCAGTATTTT CASSLHRTSGRPDTQYF
TRBJ2-7 TRBV7-6 TRBD2 14 - TGTGCCAGCAGTACCGGGACTAGCGGAGTCGAGCAGTACTTC CASSTGTSGVEQYF
TRBJ2-1 TRBV12-3/TRBV12-4 - 13 - TGTGCCAGCAGTTTTTGGACCTTTAATGAGCAGTTCTTC CASSFWTFNEQFF
TRBJ1-1 TRBV5-1 - 14 many TGCGCCAGCAGCTTGGAGGGGTTGAACACTGAAGCTTTCTTT CASSLEGLNTEAFF
TRBJ2-1 TRBV7-6 TRBD2 17 - TGTGCCAGCAGCTCCGGACTAGCGGGAGGCCCTTTCGATGAGCAGTTCTTC CASSSGLAGGPFDEQFF
TRBJ2-7 TRBV11-1 TRBD2 19 - TGTGCCAGCAGCATAACCGGGACTAGCGGGAGTGGGAGCTCCTACGAGCAGTACTTC CASSITGTSGSGSSYEQYF
TRBJ2-1 TRBV7-2 - 16 few TGTGCCAGCAGCTTAGACGCATCGTTTACCTACAATGAGCAGTTCTTC CASSLDASFTYNEQFF
TRBJ2-1 TRBV11-3 TRBD2 16 - TGTGCCAGCAGCTACATTAGCAGCGGGAGAAACGATGAGCAGTTCTTC CASSYISSGRNDEQFF
TRBJ2-2 TRBV6-1 - 16 - TGTGCCAGCAGGGGAAAGACAGGTTGGGGCACCGGGGAGCTGTTTTTT CASRGKTGWGTGELFF
TRBJ2-7 TRBV7-2 - 13 many TGTGCCAGCAGCCCAACGAGGGCCTACGAGCAGTACTTC CASSPTRAYEQYF
TRBJ2-1 TRBV7-3 TRBD2 18 - TGTGCCAGCAGCCTCATCAACTCCGGGACTAGCGGCTACAATGAGCAGTTCTTC CASSLINSGTSGYNEQFF
TRBJ2-7 TRBV7-3 TRBD1 12 few TGTGCCAGCAGCACGACAGGGGGAAAGCAGTACTTC CASSTTGGKQYF
TRBJ2-3 TRBV20-1 - 13 few TGCAGTGCCAGCGTCGAGGTCGGTGGTACGCAGTATTTT CSASVEVGGTQYF
TRBJ1-1 TRBV7-4 TRBD1 14 - TGTGCCAGCAGCCGGGGACAGGGAAACACTGAAGCTTTCTTT CASSRGQGNTEAFF
TRBJ1-2 TRBV6-1 TRBD1 17 many TGTGCCAGCAGCCCATTAACTATGTCGACAGGGCGGCAGGGCTACACCTTC CASSPLTMSTGRQGYTF
TRBJ1-5 TRBV23-1 - 15 - TGCGCCAGCAGTCAATCAGGCGGGTGCCATCAGCCCCAGCATTTT CASSQSGGCHQPQHF